One T cell receptor (beta chain) is described in this entry. The antigen is not known. Sequencing of the DNA from cultured CD4+ T cells was carried out with the Oncomine TCR Beta short-read assay. TCRdb re-derived calls from the PCR reads in MiXCR, one entry per CDR3 protein. The data hold about 21,000 distinct CDR3 sequences, with roughly 40% observed a single time. Germline CDR1 SGHVS, CDR2 FQNEAQ. V was pared by 5 bases and J by 8 bases, with 10 bases of the junction left unmatched. This CDR3 has 14 amino acids. This specimen belongs to a study of vaccination and CD4 T cells after COVID-19. Turning to the study itself: Investigators sampled three convalescent patients at day 14 and days 161 to 241 post-vaccination. A CEFX pool, an HIV-1 Nef pool, or no peptide went to control cultures.

Time point indicated: late sampling 161 to 241 days after vaccination in a few convalescent patients. Sample treatment: approximately nine-day PBMC culture with coronavirus spike peptide pools or control peptides (ViraFEST assay). With peptide pools, ViraFEST first expanded antigen-specific T cells and afterwards sequenced their TCRs. This rearrangement joins TRBV7-8 to TRBJ2-3, with 7 bases that match TRBD2. The sequence derives from a human donor who had recovered from COVID-19. Sequences were derived from CD4+ T cells from blood, cultured in vitro, sampled about 7 months after SARS-CoV-2 vaccination. CDR3 in amino acids: CASSRRAGVRTQYF. The DNA of the CDR3 is TGTGCCAGCAGCCGCAGGGCGGGAGTCCGTACGCAGTATTTT.